The T cell receptor (beta chain) under discussion was sequenced for a study of PD-1 blockade in classical Hodgkin lymphoma. Study details: Intravenous nivolumab at 3 mg/kg was given to patients every 2 weeks.

General study findings and limits: CD4+ TCR diversity, unlike CD8+, rose significantly by C4D1.

The germline gives CDR1 MDHEN, CDR2 SYDVKM. Trimming left V 6 bases short and J 4 bases short, with 16 bases between. The CDR3 loop spans 15 amino acids. The assay was immunoSEQ multiplex PCR, and TCRdb's table has in-frame clones only and misses some. The sample shows about 21,000 clones, roughly 70% of them seen only once. For this clone: Its antigen remains unknown.

Relapses following autologous stem cell transplantation were seen in all patients, with brentuximab vedotin exposure varying. Specimen: peripheral blood mononuclear cells (PBMCs), collected at baseline. The clonotype was recovered from a human donor with classical Hodgkin lymphoma. V gene TRBV28 combines with J gene TRBJ1-5; perhaps TRBD1 as D (6 bases). The CDR3 DNA sequence: TGTGCCAGCAGCCAAGCCGGACAGACAAATCAGCCCCAGCATTTT. Amino acids: CASSQAGQTNQPQHF.